This note documents a single T cell receptor (beta chain) sequence. The CDR3 contains 16 residues. From germline, CDR1 is SGHRS and CDR2 YFSETQ. The V end was cut by 2 bases, the J end by 3 bases, with 18 bases between. Generated by immunoSEQ multiplex PCR, the TCRdb table keeps only in-frame clones and is missing some. The sample has 150,000 or so clones, 90% to 95% seen once. This entry comes from a study of T cell responses to AZD1222 COVID-19 vaccine. Study-wide background: Second doses at about 4 or about 12 weeks were pooled.

This chain links TRBV5-1 with TRBJ2-7, with a possible D match to TRBD1 (6 bases). The source material was peripheral blood, sampled on day 0 of AZD1222 vaccination. The TCR sequence derives from an adult in good health. The CDR3 protein is CASSLGGPMGGYEQYF. The CDR3 nucleotides are TGCGCCAGCAGCTTAGGGGGACCGATGGGTGGCTACGAGCAGTACTTC.